The source of this T cell receptor (beta chain) is a study of shared clonotypes between healthy human individuals. Across the study: Researchers assigned three CD4 naive, three CD4 memory, two CD8 naive and one CD8 memory plate to each donor.

Turning to this clone: Its target is unknown. The sample carries other DNA sequences with the same CDR3.

CD45RO negativity and positive selection for CCR7 defined naive CD8 cells, a population that excluded terminally differentiated effector memory CD45RA+ cells. Measured with immunoSEQ multiplex PCR; TCRdb has only the in-frame clones, and not every one. Altogether fewer than 700,000 clones are present, approximately 95% being singletons, with the ten largest covering over 0.095%. Germline CDR1 is SQVTM and CDR2 is ANQGSEA. V lost 3 bases and J lost 1, with 3 bases in between. This CDR3 has 11 amino acids. Study-wide points: Sorted-subset sequencing, rarefaction showed, was incomplete despite large depth.

The gene calls are TRBV29-1 and TRBJ1-1; D ambiguous. Sequences were obtained from naive CD8+ T cells sorted from blood. The TCR originated in a woman younger than 45 in good health. The CDR3 DNA sequence: TGCAGCGTTGAGCGGAACACTGAAGCTTTCTTT. This encodes CSVERNTEAFF.